In this sample, the clone carrying this TCR beta chain turned up many times. Its antigen is still unknown. iRepertoire HTBI primers and Arm-PCR of CDR3 regions built TCR beta libraries. TCRdb fed the multiplex PCR reads into MiXCR, producing one record per CDR3 protein. The top ten clones hold 8% to 10% of a sample with 450,000 to 600,000 distinct CDR3 sequences, approximately 12% of them seen once. Stated time point: newly diagnosed GD, antithyroid drugs for less than 3 months. The TCR library was made from RNA that had been extracted from PBMCs in TRIzol. Germline lookup yields CDR1 SGHRS and CDR2 YFSETQ. Trimming removed 0 bases from V and 0 bases from J; junction bases left unmatched: 2. The CDR3 covers 15 residues. The sample belongs to a study of regulatory T cells in long-lasting Graves disease. General study findings and limits: Among the persistent patients, 2,500 to 3,000 public clonotypes were shared, more than the 966 shared among new patients.

The data also belong to a second study, concerning T cells in Graves' hyperthyroidism and ophthalmopathy. That paper states: Hyperthyroidism of Graves' type that showed no ophthalmopathy progression within 18 months was stable. HTBI primers were used for first-round RT-PCR of the TCR CDR3.

The rearrangement joins TRBV5-1 to TRBJ1-1, with TRBD1 identical over 7 bases. The sample consisted of peripheral blood mononuclear cells (PBMCs), taken at new diagnosis, from a patient treated with antithyroid drugs. This clonotype was sampled from a young man with Graves disease. The CDR3 DNA sequence: TGCGCCAGCAGCTTGGACGGACAGGTGAACACTGAAGCTTTCTTT. Translation gives CASSLDGQVNTEAFF.